This T cell receptor (beta chain) was documented in a study of neoadjuvant anti-PD-1 for oral cavity cancer. Time point in this sample: after neoadjuvant nivolumab, at surgical resection. As for this clone: Its antigen remains unknown.

Libraries were prepared by immunoSEQ multiplex PCR; TCRdb keeps only in-frame clonotypes and omits some of them. The repertoire holds some 14,000 clones, with roughly 74% as singletons. Per the germline V gene, CDR1 is SNHLY and CDR2 is FYNNEI. V was clipped by 0 bases and J by 5 bases; unmatched bases: 9. This CDR3 spans 16 amino acids. The study's findings and limits: Each response group had just a few patients in TCR analyses.

The source was PBMCs, collected after nivolumab (anti-PD-1) treatment. V usage is TRBV2 and J usage is TRBJ2-5; 7 nucleotides align to TRBD2. The TCR comes from a person aged 35-80 years with oral cavity squamous cell carcinoma. The CDR3 loop reads CASSEAGGSGPETQYF. Here the CDR3 DNA reads TGTGCCAGCAGTGAAGCGGGCGGGAGTGGGCCGGAGACCCAGTACTTC.